This T cell receptor beta chain was sequenced during a study of blood T cell repertoires in COVID-19. Under the authors' procedure: Reference gene primers were amplified, and this amplification served to estimate nucleated cell counts. Here immunoSEQ multiplex PCR was the method, and the copy in TCRdb shows in-frame clones only, minus some. That table is the source of V, J and clone size, and D and trimming were worked out from the DNA. The sample shows about 170,000 clones, 84% of them seen only once. Germline V gene sequence: CDR1 LNHDA, CDR2 SQIVND (reference sequence). This CDR3 has 16 amino acids. The germline V and J ends were trimmed by 5 bases and 3 bases, with 16 bases remaining between them.

This receptor was obtained from a man aged 40-49 years who had recovered from COVID-19. The sequenced material came from peripheral blood. The chain carries TRBV19 and TRBJ1-4; D unresolved. CDR3 in amino acids: CASSEGLLRANEKLFF. The CDR3 DNA follows: TGTGCCAGTAGTGAGGGTCTTCTGAGGGCTAATGAAAAACTGTTTTTT.